The following is a TCR beta chain sequence with its context. The PCR employed 60 Vbeta primers together with 13 Jbeta primers. The protocol was immunoSEQ multiplex PCR, while the TCRdb copy is restricted to in-frame clones and leaves out a portion. The sample yields 150,000 to 200,000 clones, approximately 82% seen once. This sample is drawn from a study of cytomegalovirus exposure and HLA in healthy donors. V was trimmed by 1 base and J by 8 bases, leaving 10 bases between them. The CDR3 length is 13 residues. Looked up from germline, CDR1 is SGHVS and CDR2 is FNYEAQ. The rearrangement uses TRBV7-6 and TRBJ2-3; D gene ambiguous. The sequencing input was PBMCs. This clonotype was sampled from a man younger than 30 in good health and CMV-seropositive. The CDR3 here is CASSLVKGGTQYF. The CDR3 DNA follows: TGTGCCAGCAGCTTAGTTAAAGGCGGTACGCAGTATTTT.